The rows below give T cell receptor beta chains drawn from one sample of a study of blood T cell repertoires in COVID-19. The assay was immunoSEQ multiplex PCR, and TCRdb's table has in-frame clones only and misses some. The sample consists of over 85,000 clones, 87% of them appearing once. The source material was peripheral blood. The receptors were sampled from a woman in her forties or fifties with COVID-19, enrolled during active disease. The CDR3 runs from the conserved cysteine through the conserved F or W. D genes are given only for firm matches. Clone size is shown for a subset of rows, as once, few, many or a class of expanded clone.

>-|TRBV11-2|TRBJ2-4|-
TGTGCCAGCAGCTTATTAGAGCCGGCAGGGACTAAAAACATTCAGTACTTC
CASSLLEPAGTKNIQYF
>few|TRBV7-3|TRBJ2-5|-
TGTGCCAGCAGCCCCACATCAGGGGTCGCGGGCCAAGCGACCCAGTACTTC
CASSPTSGVAGQATQYF
>-|TRBV18|TRBJ1-5|-
TGTGCCAGCTCGGCCCGGCAACCCGGAGATTCTGATCAGCCCCAGCATTTT
CASSARQPGDSDQPQHF
>-|TRBV3-1/TRBV3-2|TRBJ2-4|TRBD2
TGTGCCAGCAGCCTCATGACTAGCGGGGGGGCCAAAAACATTCAGTACTTC
CASSLMTSGGAKNIQYF
>-|TRBV20-1|TRBJ2-3|-
TGCAGTGCTAGTAGCGGCTCCACAGATACGCAGTATTTT
CSASSGSTDTQYF
>-|TRBV30|TRBJ1-3|-
TGTGCCTGGAGTGTAGGATGGGGAGTTGCTGGAAACACCATATATTTT
CAWSVGWGVAGNTIYF
>-|TRBV3-1/TRBV3-2|TRBJ2-1|TRBD2
TGTGCCAGCAGCCAAGGTGCGGGGGGGACGAATGAGCAGTTCTTC
CASSQGAGGTNEQFF
>-|TRBV5-1|TRBJ2-3|-
TGCGCCAGCAGCCAGGCGGGGACAGATACGCAGTATTTT
CASSQAGTDTQYF
>-|TRBV7-2|TRBJ2-1|-
TGTGCCAGCAGCTTTTTTAGCACAAGCTCCTACAATGAGCAGTTCTTC
CASSFFSTSSYNEQFF
>-|TRBV4-1|TRBJ2-2|-
TGCGCCAGCAGCCCTACCCAGGGCACCGGGGAGCTGTTTTTT
CASSPTQGTGELFF
>once|TRBV27|TRBJ2-1|TRBD1
TGTGCCAGCAGTCCGGCGGACAGGGTCAATGAGCAGTTCTTC
CASSPADRVNEQFF
>-|TRBV19|TRBJ1-4|-
TGTGCCAGTAGTGTTACAGGGATGTCTGAAAAACTGTTTTTT
CASSVTGMSEKLFF
>-|TRBV14|TRBJ2-3|-
TGTGCCAGCAGCCAAGTTCCGCGGCATACGCAGTATTTT
CASSQVPRHTQYF
>-|TRBV10-3|TRBJ2-1|-
TGTGCCATCACTGGGTTGCTAGCTGGCGGTGAGCAGTTCTTC
CAITGLLAGGEQFF
>-|TRBV7-2|TRBJ2-3|-
TGTGCCAGCAGCCCAGGACAAGGACCCACAGATACGCAGTATTTT
CASSPGQGPTDTQYF
>few|TRBV5-1|TRBJ2-5|-
TGCGCCAGCAGCGTAATGGCAGGGGAGTCACAAGAGACCCAGTACTTC
CASSVMAGESQETQYF
>-|TRBV7-9|TRBJ2-5|TRBD2
TGTGCCAGCAGCCGTAGGGCGGGGGAAACTTTGGAGACCCAGTACTTC
CASSRRAGETLETQYF
>-|TRBV3-1/TRBV3-2|TRBJ1-1|-
TGTGCCAGCGGTAGCGGGGGCCACACTGAAGCTTTCTTT
CASGSGGHTEAFF
>-|TRBV5-1|TRBJ1-2|TRBD1
TGCGCCAGCAGCTTGGGGACAGGGAACCCCAAAAACACCTTC
CASSLGTGNPKNTF
>-|TRBV6-2/TRBV6-3|TRBJ2-3|-
TGTGCCAGCAGTTACGAATCCAGGGGCACAGATACGCAGTATTTT
CASSYESRGTDTQYF
>once|TRBV28|TRBJ2-7|-
TGTGCCAGCTCCTCAGTCCCCAGGTCCTACGAGCAGTACTTC
CASSSVPRSYEQYF
>-|TRBV5-4|TRBJ2-7|-
TGTGCCAGCAGCTTGGGTCAGTCCTACGAGCAGTACTTC
CASSLGQSYEQYF
>-|TRBV30|TRBJ1-1|-
TGTGCCTGGAGTCCCTCCCCCGTGAACACTGAAGCTTTCTTT
CAWSPSPVNTEAFF
>-|TRBV3-1/TRBV3-2|TRBJ2-3|TRBD2
TGTGCCAGCAGCCCATCCGTTGCGGGGGGCACAGATACGCAGTATTTT
CASSPSVAGGTDTQYF
>-|TRBV5-5|TRBJ1-6|-
TGTGCCAGCAGCATTTTAACAAATTCACCCCTCCACTTT
CASSILTNSPLHF
>-|TRBV27|TRBJ2-1|-
TGTGCCAGCAGTTCAGCGACAGGCAATGAGCAGTTCTTC
CASSSATGNEQFF
>-|TRBV6-1|TRBJ1-2|-
TGTGCCAGCAACCCACGGGGGGCGAATGGCTACACCTTC
CASNPRGANGYTF
>-|TRBV3-1/TRBV3-2|TRBJ1-4|-
TGTGCCAGCAGCTTACAGTCAGTCAGTGAAAAACTGTTTTTT
CASSLQSVSEKLFF
>-|TRBV14|TRBJ2-1|-
TGTGCCAGCAGCCCAGGCGGGGTTCGGCAGTTCTTC
CASSPGGVRQFF
>-|TRBV12-3/TRBV12-4|TRBJ1-1|-
TGTGCCAGCAGTTTATTCCGAGACACTGAAGCTTTCTTT
CASSLFRDTEAFF
>-|TRBV28|TRBJ1-2|-
TGTGCCAGCACTATTGTGGGGCTTGACTATGGCTACACCTTC
CASTIVGLDYGYTF
>-|TRBV6-2/TRBV6-3|TRBJ2-7|-
TGTGCCAGCAGTTACTCGGCGCAGGGAAGCTCCTACGAGCAGTACTTC
CASSYSAQGSSYEQYF
>-|TRBV10-3|TRBJ1-2|TRBD1
TGTGCCATCAGTGGAGAGACAGGGGGGAACTATGGCTACACCTTC
CAISGETGGNYGYTF
>-|TRBV19|TRBJ2-5|-
TGTGCCAGTAGTATCCGGGACAAGTTTGAAGAGACCCAGTACTTC
CASSIRDKFEETQYF